The clone carrying this T cell receptor beta chain appeared a few times. As yet, its antigen is unknown. At one boundary the junction diverges from the germline segment, which might be a read error. Amplification of TCR beta CDR3 regions used RNA as the template. The study used the HTBI primer set for a first-round RT-PCR of the TCR CDR3. MiXCR, applied by TCRdb to the multiplex PCR reads, yields one record per CDR3 protein. The sample consists of about 760,000 distinct CDR3 sequences, 30% to 40% of them appearing once. The data belong to a study of T cells in Graves' hyperthyroidism and ophthalmopathy. Notes on the study in general: Ophthalmopathy could be told apart from stable hyperthyroidism with a 13 V-J model. Most thyroid clonotypes expanded above 0.001 appeared in blood too.

The CDR3 has 15 residues. Per germline, CDR1 SGHTA and CDR2 FQGTGA. This receptor was obtained from a woman aged 35 to 49 with Graves' hyperthyroidism. Sequencing used blood. The chain combines TRBV7-3 with TRBJ1-1; D possibly corresponds to TRBD1 (6 bases). DNA of the CDR3: TGCGCCAGCAGCCGTAGCTCCACAGGGCCCACTGAAGCTTTCTTT. This gives the protein CASSRSSTGPTEAFF.